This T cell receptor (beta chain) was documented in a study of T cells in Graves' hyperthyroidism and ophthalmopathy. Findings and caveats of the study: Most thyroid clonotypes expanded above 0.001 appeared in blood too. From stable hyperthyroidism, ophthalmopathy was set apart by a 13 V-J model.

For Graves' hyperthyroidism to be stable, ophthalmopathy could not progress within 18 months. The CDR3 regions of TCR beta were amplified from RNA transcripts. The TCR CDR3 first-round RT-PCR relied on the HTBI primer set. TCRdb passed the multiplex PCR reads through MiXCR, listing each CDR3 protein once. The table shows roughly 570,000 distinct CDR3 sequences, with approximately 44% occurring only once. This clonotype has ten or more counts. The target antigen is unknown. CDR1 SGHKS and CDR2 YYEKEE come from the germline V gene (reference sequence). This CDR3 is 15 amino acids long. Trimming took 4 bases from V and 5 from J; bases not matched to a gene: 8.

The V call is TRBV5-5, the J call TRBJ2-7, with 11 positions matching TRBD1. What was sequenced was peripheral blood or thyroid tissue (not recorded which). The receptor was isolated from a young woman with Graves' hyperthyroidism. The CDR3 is CASSPGTGGEDEQYF. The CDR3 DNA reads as TGTGCCAGCAGCCCCGGGACAGGGGGAGAGGACGAGCAGTACTTC.